The entry that follows covers one T cell receptor beta chain sequence. The antigen is unknown. This entry belongs to a study of T cells in Graves' hyperthyroidism and ophthalmopathy. General observations from the study: Blood held most thyroid clonotypes expanded above 0.001 frequency.

What was amplified from RNA transcripts were TCR beta CDR3 regions. The HTBI primer set was used in a first-round RT-PCR of the TCR CDR3. TCRdb re-called the multiplex PCR reads through MiXCR, storing one row per CDR3 protein. This sample has hundreds of thousands of distinct CDR3 sequences, with around 20% found just once. Germline V gene sequence: CDR1 MNHEY, CDR2 SMNVEV (reference sequence). The CDR3 spans 13 residues. V was clipped by 8 bases and J by 3 bases, with 14 bases between them. This clonotype originated in a man aged 25-45 years with Graves' ophthalmopathy. Sequences were obtained from blood. The rearrangement joins TRBV27 to TRBJ2-7; tentatively, D is TRBD1 or TRBD2 (6 bases each). The CDR3 here is CASGGGVGYEQYF. In DNA form, the CDR3 reads TGTGCCAGCGGGGGCGGGGTCGGCTACGAGCAGTACTTC.